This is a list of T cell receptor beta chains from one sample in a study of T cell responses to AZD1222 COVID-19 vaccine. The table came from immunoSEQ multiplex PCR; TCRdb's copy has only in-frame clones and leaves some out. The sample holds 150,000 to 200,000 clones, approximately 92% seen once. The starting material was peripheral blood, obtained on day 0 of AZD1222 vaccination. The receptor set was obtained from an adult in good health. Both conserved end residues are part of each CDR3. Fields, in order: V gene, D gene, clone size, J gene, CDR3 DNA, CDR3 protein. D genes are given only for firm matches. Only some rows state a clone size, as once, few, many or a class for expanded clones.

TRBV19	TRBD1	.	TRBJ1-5	TGTGCCAGTAGTATCGCCGACAGGGCGACTCAGCCCCAGCATTTT	CASSIADRATQPQHF
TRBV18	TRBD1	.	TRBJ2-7	TGTGCCAGCTCATCCCCGGGACAGGGGTTGGGGGAGCAGTACTTC	CASSSPGQGLGEQYF
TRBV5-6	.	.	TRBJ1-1	TGTGCCAGCAGATCGTCCGGGAGCATGAACACTGAAGCTTTCTTT	CASRSSGSMNTEAFF
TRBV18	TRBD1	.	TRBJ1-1	TGTGCCAGCTCACCACAGCCGGGACAGGGTTGGACTGAAGCTTTCTTT	CASSPQPGQGWTEAFF
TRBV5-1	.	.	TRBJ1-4	TGCGCCAGCAGCTTGCGGGGGGATGGTGAAAAACTGTTTTTT	CASSLRGDGEKLFF
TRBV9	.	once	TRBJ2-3	TGTGCCAGCAGCGCGGGACTTAGCGATGGTCCAGATACGCAGTATTTT	CASSAGLSDGPDTQYF
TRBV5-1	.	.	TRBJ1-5	TGCGCCAGCAGCTTGGGGCCCACCTTTGAGCCCCAGCATTTT	CASSLGPTFEPQHF
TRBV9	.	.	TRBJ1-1	TGTGCCAGCAGCGGGGGTGGGGTTGAAGCTTTCTTT	CASSGGGVEAFF
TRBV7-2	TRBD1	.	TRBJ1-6	TGTGCCAGCAGCTCCGGGACAGGGGGCAATTCACCCCTCCACTTT	CASSSGTGGNSPLHF
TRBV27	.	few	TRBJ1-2	TGTGCCAGCAGTTTATCGATTTCAGGGGCCTATGGCTACACCTTC	CASSLSISGAYGYTF
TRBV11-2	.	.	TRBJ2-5	TGTGCCAGCAGCTTAGAGTTAGGAGGCTCGGGCGAGACCCAGTACTTC	CASSLELGGSGETQYF
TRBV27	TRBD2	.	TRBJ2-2	TGTGCCAGCAGTTTAGGGACTAGTGCGGGGGAGCTGTTTTTT	CASSLGTSAGELFF
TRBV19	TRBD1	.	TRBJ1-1	TGTGCCAGCAGACAGGGGGCGAACACTGAAGCTTTCTTT	CASRQGANTEAFF
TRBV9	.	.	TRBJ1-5	TGTGCCAGCAGCGTAGGAACGACGGGGAATCAGCCCCAGCATTTT	CASSVGTTGNQPQHF
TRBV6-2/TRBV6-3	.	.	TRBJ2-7	TGTGCCAGCAGTTATCGACCGGGCCCCACTCCGGACGAGCAGTACTTC	CASSYRPGPTPDEQYF
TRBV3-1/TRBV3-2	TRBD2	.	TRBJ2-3	TGTGCCAGCAGCCATTCTCTAGCGGGGGGCCAGGGAGATACGCAGTATTTT	CASSHSLAGGQGDTQYF
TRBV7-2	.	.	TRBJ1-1	TGTGCCAGCAGCCGGGGGAAGAACACTGAAGCTTTCTTT	CASSRGKNTEAFF